This TCR beta chain was documented in a study of T cell changes during pregnancy in multiple sclerosis. Method: immunoSEQ multiplex PCR; TCRdb's copy keeps in-frame clones and lacks some. Among 90,000 to 130,000 clones listed, 92% were seen once. This receptor was identified in a female donor with multiple sclerosis, enrolled in a pregnancy study. Sequencing was performed on peripheral blood, taken in the third trimester of pregnancy.

CDR3 residues: CASSPTGSGYGYTF. DNA of the CDR3: TGTGCCAGCAGCCCGACAGGGTCGGGCTATGGCTACACCTTC. This chain uses TRBV7-3 with TRBJ1-2; 7 bases are a match to TRBD1. J gave up 4 bases and V 5 bases, and 7 bases lay outside the gene matches. The CDR3 totals 14 residues. In germline, CDR1 is SGHTA, CDR2 FQGTGA.